This T cell receptor (beta chain) stems from a study of technical replicates of blood from a few donors. Here immunoSEQ multiplex PCR was the method, and the copy in TCRdb shows in-frame clones only, minus some. The top ten hold approximately 0.2% of the sample, which has under 80,000 clones, almost 98% seen once. CDR3 length: 13 amino acids. The J segment lost 13 bases and the V segment lost 2 bases, leaving 7 bases of the junction unmatched. In germline, CDR1 is MNHNS, CDR2 SASEGT. The sequence came from a human donor in good health. The genes are TRBV6-1 and TRBJ2-1, with 8 bases identical to TRBD2. The material sequenced was T cells isolated from PBMCs. Here the CDR3 reads CASSERASGFQFF. In DNA form, the CDR3 reads TGTGCCAGCAGTGAAAGGGCTAGCGGGTTCCAGTTCTTC.